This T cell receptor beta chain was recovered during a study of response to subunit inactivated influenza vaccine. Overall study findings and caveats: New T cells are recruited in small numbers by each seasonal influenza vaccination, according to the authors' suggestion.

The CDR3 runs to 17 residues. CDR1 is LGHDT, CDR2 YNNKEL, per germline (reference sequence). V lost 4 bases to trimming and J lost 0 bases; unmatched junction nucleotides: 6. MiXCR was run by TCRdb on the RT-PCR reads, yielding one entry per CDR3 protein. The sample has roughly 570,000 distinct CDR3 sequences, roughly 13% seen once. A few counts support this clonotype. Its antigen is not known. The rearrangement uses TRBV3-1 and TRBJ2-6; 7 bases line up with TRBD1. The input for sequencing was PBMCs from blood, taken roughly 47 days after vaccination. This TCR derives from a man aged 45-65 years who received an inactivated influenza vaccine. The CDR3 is CASSPRTGGSGANVLTF. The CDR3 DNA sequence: TGTGCCAGCAGCCCTCGGACAGGTGGCTCTGGGGCCAACGTCCTGACTTTC. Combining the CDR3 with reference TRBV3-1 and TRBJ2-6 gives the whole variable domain DTAVSQTPKYLVTQMGNDKSIKCEQNLGHDTMYWYKQDSKKFLKIMFSYNNKELIINETVPNRFSPKSPDKAHLNLHINSLELGDSAVYFCASSPRTGGSGANVLTFGAGSRLTVL.